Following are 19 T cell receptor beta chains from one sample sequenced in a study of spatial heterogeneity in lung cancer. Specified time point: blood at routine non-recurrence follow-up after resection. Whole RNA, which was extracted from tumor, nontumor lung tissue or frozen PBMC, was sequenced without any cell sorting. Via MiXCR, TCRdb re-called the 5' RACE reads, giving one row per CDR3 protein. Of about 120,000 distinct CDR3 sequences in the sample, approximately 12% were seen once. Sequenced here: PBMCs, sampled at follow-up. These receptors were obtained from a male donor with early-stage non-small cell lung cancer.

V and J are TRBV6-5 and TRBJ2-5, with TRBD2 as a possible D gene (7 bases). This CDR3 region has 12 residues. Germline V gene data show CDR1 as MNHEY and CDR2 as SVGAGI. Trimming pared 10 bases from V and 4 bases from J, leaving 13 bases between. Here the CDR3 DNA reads TGTGCCACCTTGGGGGGGCGAGAGACCCAGTACTTC. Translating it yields CATLGGRETQYF.

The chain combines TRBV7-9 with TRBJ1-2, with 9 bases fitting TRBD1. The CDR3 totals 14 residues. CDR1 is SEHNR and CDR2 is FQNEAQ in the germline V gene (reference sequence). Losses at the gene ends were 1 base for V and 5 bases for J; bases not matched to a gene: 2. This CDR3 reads CASSLVDRGYGYTF. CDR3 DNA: TGTGCCAGCAGCTTAGTGGACAGGGGTTATGGCTACACCTTC.

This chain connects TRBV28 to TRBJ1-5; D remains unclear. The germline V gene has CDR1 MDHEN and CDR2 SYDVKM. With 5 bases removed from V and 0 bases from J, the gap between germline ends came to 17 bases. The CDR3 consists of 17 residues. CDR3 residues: CASSAPRRGVSNQPQHF. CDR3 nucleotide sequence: TGTGCCAGCAGTGCGCCGCGAAGAGGAGTTAGCAATCAGCCCCAGCATTTT.

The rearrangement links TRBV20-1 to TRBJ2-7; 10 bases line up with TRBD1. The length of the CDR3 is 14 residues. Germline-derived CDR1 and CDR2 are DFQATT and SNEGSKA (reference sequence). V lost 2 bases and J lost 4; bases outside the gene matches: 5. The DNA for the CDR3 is TGCAGTGCTAGACCGGACAGGGGGGATTACGAGCAGTACTTC. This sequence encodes CSARPDRGDYEQYF.

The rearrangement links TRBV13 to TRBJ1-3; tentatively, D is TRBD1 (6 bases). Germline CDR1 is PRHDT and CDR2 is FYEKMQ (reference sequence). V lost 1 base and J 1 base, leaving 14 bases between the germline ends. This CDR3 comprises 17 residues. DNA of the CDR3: TGTGCCAGCAGCTTAGTATCCGGGACAAGATCTGGAAACACCATATATTTT. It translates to CASSLVSGTRSGNTIYF.

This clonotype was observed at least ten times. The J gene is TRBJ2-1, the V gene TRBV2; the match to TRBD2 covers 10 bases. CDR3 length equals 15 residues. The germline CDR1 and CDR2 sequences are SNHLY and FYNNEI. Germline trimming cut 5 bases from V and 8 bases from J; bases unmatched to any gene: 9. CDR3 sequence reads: CASSSKRGGTYEQFF. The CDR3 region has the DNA TGTGCCAGCAGTTCCAAGCGGGGGGGTACCTATGAGCAGTTCTTC.

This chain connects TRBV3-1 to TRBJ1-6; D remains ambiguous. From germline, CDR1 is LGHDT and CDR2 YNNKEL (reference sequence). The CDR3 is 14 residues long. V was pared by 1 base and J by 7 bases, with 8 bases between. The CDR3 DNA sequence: TGTGCCAGCAGCCAAGTTCCGGTGAATTCACCCCTCCACTTT. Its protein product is CASSQVPVNSPLHF. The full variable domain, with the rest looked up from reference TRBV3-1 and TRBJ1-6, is DTAVSQTPKYLVTQMGNDKSIKCEQNLGHDTMYWYKQDSKKFLKIMFSYNNKELIINETVPNRFSPKSPDKAHLNLHINSLELGDSAVYFCASSQVPVNSPLHFGNGTRLTVT.

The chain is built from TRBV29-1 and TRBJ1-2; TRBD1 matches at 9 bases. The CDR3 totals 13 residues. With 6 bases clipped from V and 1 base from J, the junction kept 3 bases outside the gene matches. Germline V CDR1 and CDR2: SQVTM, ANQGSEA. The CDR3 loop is CSVRTGVNYGYTF. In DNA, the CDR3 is TGCAGCGTACGGACAGGGGTTAACTATGGCTACACCTTC.

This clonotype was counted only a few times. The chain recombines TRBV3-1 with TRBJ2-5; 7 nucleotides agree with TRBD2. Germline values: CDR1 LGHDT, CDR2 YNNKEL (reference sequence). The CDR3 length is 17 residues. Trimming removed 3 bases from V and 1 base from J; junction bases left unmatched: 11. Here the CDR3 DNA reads TGTGCCAGCAGCCATACCCCGCAGACTAGCACCCAAGAGACCCAGTACTTC. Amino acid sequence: CASSHTPQTSTQETQYF.

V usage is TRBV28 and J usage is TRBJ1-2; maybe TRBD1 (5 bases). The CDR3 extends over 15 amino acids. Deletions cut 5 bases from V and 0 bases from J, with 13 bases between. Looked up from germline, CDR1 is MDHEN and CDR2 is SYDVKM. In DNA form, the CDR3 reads TGTGCCAGCAGTACCTTACAGGATTCTAACTATGGCTACACCTTC. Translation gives CASSTLQDSNYGYTF.

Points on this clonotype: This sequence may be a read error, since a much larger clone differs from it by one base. CDR3 nucleotide sequence: TGTGCCAGCGCCGGGACGGAGAACACTGAAGCTTTCTTT. This translates into CASAGTENTEAFF. The chain links TRBV28 to TRBJ1-1; D may be TRBD1 (5 bases). This CDR3 has 13 residues. The V end was cut by 8 bases, the J end by 1 base, with 11 bases between. Germline CDR1 is MDHEN and CDR2 is SYDVKM.

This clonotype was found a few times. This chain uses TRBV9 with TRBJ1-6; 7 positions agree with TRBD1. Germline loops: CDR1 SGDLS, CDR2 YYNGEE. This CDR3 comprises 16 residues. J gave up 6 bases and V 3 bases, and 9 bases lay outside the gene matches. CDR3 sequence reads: CASSALPGQTNSPLHF. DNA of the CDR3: TGTGCCAGCAGCGCTCTTCCGGGACAGACTAATTCACCCCTCCACTTT.

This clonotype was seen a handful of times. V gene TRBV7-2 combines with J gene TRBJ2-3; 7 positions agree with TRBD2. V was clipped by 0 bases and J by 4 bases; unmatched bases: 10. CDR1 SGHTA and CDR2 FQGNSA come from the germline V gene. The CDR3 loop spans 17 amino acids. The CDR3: CASSLALTSGVPDTQYF. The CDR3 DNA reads TGTGCCAGCAGCTTAGCGCTGACCAGCGGGGTCCCAGATACGCAGTATTTT. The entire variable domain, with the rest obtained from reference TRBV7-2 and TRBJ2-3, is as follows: GAGVSQSPSNKVTEKGKDVELRCDPISGHTALYWYRQSLGQGLEFLIYFQGNSAPDKSGLPSDRFSAERTGGSVSTLTIQRTQQEDSAVYLCASSLALTSGVPDTQYFGPGTRLTVL.

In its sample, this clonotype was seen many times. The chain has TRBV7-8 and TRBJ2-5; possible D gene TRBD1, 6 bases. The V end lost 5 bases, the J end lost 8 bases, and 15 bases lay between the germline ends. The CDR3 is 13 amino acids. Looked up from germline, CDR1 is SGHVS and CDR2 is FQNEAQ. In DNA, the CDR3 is TGTGCCAGCAGCACACGACAGGTGGTAACCCAGTACTTC. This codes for CASSTRQVVTQYF.

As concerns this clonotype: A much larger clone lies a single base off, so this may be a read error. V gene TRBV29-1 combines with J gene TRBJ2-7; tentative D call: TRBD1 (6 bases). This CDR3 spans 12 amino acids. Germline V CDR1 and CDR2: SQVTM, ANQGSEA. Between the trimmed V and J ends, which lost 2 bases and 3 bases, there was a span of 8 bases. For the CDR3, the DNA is TGCAGCGTTGAATCAGGGGTCTACGAGCAGTACTTC. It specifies CSVESGVYEQYF.

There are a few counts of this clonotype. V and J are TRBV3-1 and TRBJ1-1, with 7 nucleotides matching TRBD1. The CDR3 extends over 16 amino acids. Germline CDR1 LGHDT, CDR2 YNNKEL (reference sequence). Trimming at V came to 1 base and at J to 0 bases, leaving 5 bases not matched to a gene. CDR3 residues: CASSQGWDRLNTEAFF. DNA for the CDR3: TGTGCCAGCAGCCAAGGATGGGACAGATTGAACACTGAAGCTTTCTTT.

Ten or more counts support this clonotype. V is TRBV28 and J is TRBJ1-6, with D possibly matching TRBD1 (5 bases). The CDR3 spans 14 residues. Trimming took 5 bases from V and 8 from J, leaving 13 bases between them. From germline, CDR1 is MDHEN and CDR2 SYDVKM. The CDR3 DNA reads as TGTGCCAGCAGTCCGGACACAACATATTCACCCCTCCACTTT. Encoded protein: CASSPDTTYSPLHF. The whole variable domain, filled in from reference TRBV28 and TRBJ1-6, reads DVKVTQSSRYLVKRTGEKVFLECVQDMDHENMFWYRQDPGLGLRLIYFSYDVKMKEKGDIPEGYSVSREKKERFSLILESASTNQTSMYLCASSPDTTYSPLHFGNGTRLTVT.

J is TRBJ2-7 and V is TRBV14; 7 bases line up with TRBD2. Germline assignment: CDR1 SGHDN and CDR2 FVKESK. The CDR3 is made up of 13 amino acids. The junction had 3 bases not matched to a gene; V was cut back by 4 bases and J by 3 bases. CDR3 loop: CASSRGLFYEQYF. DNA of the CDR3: TGTGCCAGCAGCCGGGGACTATTCTACGAGCAGTACTTC.

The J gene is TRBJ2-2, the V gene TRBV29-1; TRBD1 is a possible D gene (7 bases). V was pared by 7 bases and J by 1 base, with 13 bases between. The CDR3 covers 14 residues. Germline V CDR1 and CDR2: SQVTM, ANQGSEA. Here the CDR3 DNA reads TGCAGCGCCGGGGGACAGAAGAACACCGGGGAGCTGTTTTTT. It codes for CSAGGQKNTGELFF.